This T cell receptor beta chain was documented in a study of blood T cell repertoires in COVID-19. Study-wide background: Sites across the United States, Italy and Spain contributed samples from acute and convalescent COVID-19.

The repertoire was sequenced with immunoSEQ multiplex PCR; TCRdb's copy has only in-frame clones and lacks some. The table lists approximately 80,000 clones, roughly 80% of them singletons. Trimming cost V 4 bases and J 9 bases, with 17 bases left between them. The CDR3 contains 13 residues. Per the germline V gene, CDR1 is SGHRS and CDR2 is YFSETQ. The chain joins TRBV5-1 to TRBJ2-7; D gene uncertain. The TCR originated in a human donor in a cohort sampled during active COVID-19. The source material was peripheral blood. The CDR3 loop is CASSLSGLSAQYF. The CDR3 DNA follows: TGCGCCAGCAGCCTATCCGGTCTGTCCGCGCAGTACTTC.